Following are 10 T cell receptor beta chains from one sample sequenced in a study of OX40 agonist ivuxolimab in advanced cancers. Only in-frame clones appear in the TCRdb table, and some are missing; sequencing was by immunoSEQ multiplex PCR. Of approximately 100,000 clones in the sample, over 75% were seen once. The input for sequencing was CD4+ or CD8+ T cells sorted from blood, taken in a trial of the OX40 agonist ivuxolimab. Every receptor here comes from an adult with an advanced solid tumor such as melanoma, head and neck, liver or kidney cancer.

The chain carries TRBV30 and TRBJ1-1; 7 positions match TRBD1. The CDR3 has 13 amino acids. Trimming at V came to 4 bases and at J to 0 bases, leaving 2 bases not matched to a gene. Germline lookup yields CDR1 GTSNPN and CDR2 SVGIG (reference sequence). The CDR3 DNA follows: TGTGCCTGGACGGGACAGCTGAACACTGAAGCTTTCTTT. It specifies CAWTGQLNTEAFF.

The chain uses TRBV28 and TRBJ2-5; 7 nucleotides agree with TRBD1. The CDR3 has 16 amino acids. CDR1 and CDR2 (germline): MDHEN, SYDVKM. V trimming: 7 bases; J trimming: 0 bases; junction bases outside the gene matches: 11. The CDR3 region has the DNA TGTGCCAGCACGACTAAGACAGGGTCAAACCAAGAGACCCAGTACTTC. Translated: CASTTKTGSNQETQYF.

Only one count was recorded for this clone. The chain carries TRBV11-3 and TRBJ2-1, with D unresolved. Looked up from germline, CDR1 is SGHNT and CDR2 is YENEEA. The V gene lost 0 bases and the J gene lost 7 bases, with 4 bases spanning the gap. The CDR3 sequence is 12 residues long. The CDR3 coding sequence is TGTGCCAGCAGCTTAGAGGGTAATGAGCAGTTCTTC. Translated: CASSLEGNEQFF.

V usage is TRBV11-2 and J usage is TRBJ2-7; 7 positions agree with TRBD2. Per the germline V gene, CDR1 is SGHAT and CDR2 is FQNNGV. Losses at the gene ends were 5 bases for V and 2 bases for J; bases not matched to a gene: 6. This CDR3 is built from 14 residues. CDR3 loop: CASSPSRGAYEQYF. The CDR3 DNA reads as TGTGCCAGCAGCCCCTCTCGGGGGGCCTACGAGCAGTACTTC.

This chain uses TRBV28 with TRBJ2-7, with TRBD1 identical over 9 bases. There are 14 residues in the CDR3. V was pared by 3 bases and J by 7 bases, with 7 bases of the junction left unmatched. Germline-derived CDR1 and CDR2 are MDHEN and SYDVKM. In DNA form, the CDR3 reads TGTGCCAGCAGTTTTCTACAGGGGGCAAGGGAGCAGTACTTC. It yields the protein CASSFLQGAREQYF.

This clone was counted once. The chain joins TRBV28 to TRBJ2-7; 12 nucleotides match TRBD2. Germline V gene lookup returns CDR1 MDHEN and CDR2 SYDVKM. Unmatched junction bases numbered 2, after V lost 3 bases and J lost 2 bases. The CDR3 is 15 residues long. The CDR3 here is CASSFRTSGTYEQYF. CDR3 in DNA: TGTGCCAGCAGTTTTCGGACTAGCGGGACCTACGAGCAGTACTTC.

The V and J genes are TRBV11-1 and TRBJ2-1; 11 positions match TRBD2. Trimming at V came to 0 bases and at J to 4 bases, leaving 2 bases not matched to a gene. The CDR3 totals 16 residues. Germline V gene data show CDR1 as SGHAT and CDR2 as FQDESV (reference sequence). CDR3 sequence (DNA): TGTGCCAGCAGCTTAGCGGGGACTAGCGGATACAATGAGCAGTTCTTC. Encoded protein: CASSLAGTSGYNEQFF.

The chain has TRBV11-2 and TRBJ2-2; 7 nucleotides align to TRBD2. Germline-derived CDR1 and CDR2 are SGHAT and FQNNGV. J gave up 6 bases and V 5 bases, and 15 bases lay outside the gene matches. CDR3 length: 17 residues. CDR3 region: CASSHLSGVLAAGELFF. CDR3 in DNA: TGTGCCAGCAGCCATCTATCGGGGGTCCTAGCGGCCGGGGAGCTGTTTTTT.

This clone was seen only once. The J gene is TRBJ2-3, the V gene TRBV27; no reliable D call. The V gene's germline CDR1 is MNHEY and CDR2 SMNVEV (reference sequence). The CDR3 extends over 13 amino acids. V shed 5 bases and J shed 0 bases, with 6 bases lying between them. The CDR3 sequence: CASSPHSTDTQYF. DNA of the CDR3: TGTGCCAGCAGTCCACATAGCACAGATACGCAGTATTTT.

The chain carries TRBV7-6 and TRBJ1-4; D call uncertain. The germline V and J ends were trimmed by 5 bases and 0 bases, with 10 bases remaining between them. The CDR3 has 15 amino acids. Germline CDR1 and CDR2: SGHVS and FNYEAQ. CDR3 sequence (DNA): TGTGCCAGCAGCCCAGACACTTCAACTAATGAAAAACTGTTTTTT. Its protein product is CASSPDTSTNEKLFF.